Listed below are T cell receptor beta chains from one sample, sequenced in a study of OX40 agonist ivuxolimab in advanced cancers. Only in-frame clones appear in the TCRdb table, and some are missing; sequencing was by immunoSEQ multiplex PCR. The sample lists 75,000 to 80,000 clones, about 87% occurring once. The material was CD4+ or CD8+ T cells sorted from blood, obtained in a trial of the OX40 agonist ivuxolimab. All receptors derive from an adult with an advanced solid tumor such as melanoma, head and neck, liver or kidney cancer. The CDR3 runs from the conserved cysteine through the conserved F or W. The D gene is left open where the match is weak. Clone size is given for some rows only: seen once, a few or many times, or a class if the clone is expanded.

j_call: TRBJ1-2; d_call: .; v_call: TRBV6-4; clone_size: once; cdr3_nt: TGTGCCAGCAGTGACTCGGGCAGGGTAGGAGGCTACACCTTC; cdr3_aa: CASSDSGRVGGYTF
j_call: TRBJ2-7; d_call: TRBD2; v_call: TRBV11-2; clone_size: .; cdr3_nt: TGTGCCAGCAGCTTAGATGTAGCGGGAGGCCCCGAGCAGTACTTC; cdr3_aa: CASSLDVAGGPEQYF
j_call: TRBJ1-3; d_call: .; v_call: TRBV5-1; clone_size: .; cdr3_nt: TGCGCCAGCAGCGATTCGGACTCCCGTGGAAACACCATATATTTT; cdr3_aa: CASSDSDSRGNTIYF
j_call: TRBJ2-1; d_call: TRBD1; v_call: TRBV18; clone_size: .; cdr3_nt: TGTGCCAGCTCACCCAGCGGACAGGGGGCCCAGTTCTTC; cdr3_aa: CASSPSGQGAQFF
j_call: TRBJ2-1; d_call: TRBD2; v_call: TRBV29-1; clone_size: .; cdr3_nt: TGCAGCGTTGAAGATCAGTTTAGGACTAGCGGCATGGAGCAGTTCTTC; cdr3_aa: CSVEDQFRTSGMEQFF
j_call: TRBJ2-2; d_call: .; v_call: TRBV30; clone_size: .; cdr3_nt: TGTGCCTGGAGTGTATCGGTAGCCGGGGAGCTGTTTTTT; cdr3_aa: CAWSVSVAGELFF
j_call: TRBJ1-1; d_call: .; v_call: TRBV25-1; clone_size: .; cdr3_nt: TGTGCCAGCAGTGACGGCTCGGCAGGCTACAACACTGAAGCTTTCTTT; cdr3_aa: CASSDGSAGYNTEAFF
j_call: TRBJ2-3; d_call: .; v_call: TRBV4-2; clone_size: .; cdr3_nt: TGTGCCAGCAGCCAAGAAGGTAGTCTGGGTTTAGGCGGTACGCAGTATTTT; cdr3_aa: CASSQEGSLGLGGTQYF
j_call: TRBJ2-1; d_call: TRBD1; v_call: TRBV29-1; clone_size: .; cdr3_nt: TGCAGCGTTGAAGTAGGTGACAGGGGGGATGAGCAGTTCTTC; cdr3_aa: CSVEVGDRGDEQFF
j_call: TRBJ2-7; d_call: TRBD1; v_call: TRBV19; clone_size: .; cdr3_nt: TGTGCCAGCAGAGTCGGGACAGGTACCTACGAGCAGTACTTC; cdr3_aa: CASRVGTGTYEQYF
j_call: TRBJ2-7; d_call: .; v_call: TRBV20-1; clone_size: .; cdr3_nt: TGCAGTGCTAGCCCAGGGCGCGAGCAGTACTTC; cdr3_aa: CSASPGREQYF
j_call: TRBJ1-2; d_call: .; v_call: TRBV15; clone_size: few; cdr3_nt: TGTGCCACCAGCAGCGAATGGGGCTACACCTTC; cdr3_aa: CATSSEWGYTF
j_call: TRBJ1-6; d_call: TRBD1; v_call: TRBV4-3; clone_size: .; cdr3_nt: TGCGCCAGCAGCCAAGGGACAGGGGGCCGGAATTCACCCCTCCACTTT; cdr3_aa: CASSQGTGGRNSPLHF
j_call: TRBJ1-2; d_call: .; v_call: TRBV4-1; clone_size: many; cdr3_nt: TGCGCCAGCAGCCACCTAGGACGACGGGACACTTTTAACACCTTC; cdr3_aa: CASSHLGRRDTFNTF
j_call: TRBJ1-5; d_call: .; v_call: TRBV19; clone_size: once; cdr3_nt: TGTGCCAGTAGTATGAGTGTTAGCAATCAGCCCCAGCATTTT; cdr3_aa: CASSMSVSNQPQHF
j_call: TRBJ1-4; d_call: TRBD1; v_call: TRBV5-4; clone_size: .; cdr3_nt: TGTGCCAGCAGCTTGAGCGGCGTCAGGGGGCTGGGCGAAAAACTGTTTTTT; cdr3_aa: CASSLSGVRGLGEKLFF
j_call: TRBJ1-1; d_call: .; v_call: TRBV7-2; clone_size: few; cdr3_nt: TGTGCCAGCAGCCGTTCGCGGGGCACTGAAGCTTTCTTT; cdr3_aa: CASSRSRGTEAFF
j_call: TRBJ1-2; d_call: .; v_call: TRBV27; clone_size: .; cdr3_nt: TGTGCCAGCAGTTTTTCGAACAGGGAATATGGCTACACCTTC; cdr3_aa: CASSFSNREYGYTF
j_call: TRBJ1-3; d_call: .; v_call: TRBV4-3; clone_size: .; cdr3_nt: TGCGCCAGCAGCCAAGATGGGTACTCTGGAAACACCATATATTTT; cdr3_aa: CASSQDGYSGNTIYF
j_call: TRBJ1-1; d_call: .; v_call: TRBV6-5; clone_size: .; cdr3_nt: TGTGCCAGCAGAAGAATGGATGGCACTGAAGCTTTCTTT; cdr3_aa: CASRRMDGTEAFF
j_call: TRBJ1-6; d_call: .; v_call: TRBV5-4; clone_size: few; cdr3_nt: TGTGCCAGCAGCTTGGCCCAGGGACCGGGGCGTTATTCACCCCTCCACTTT; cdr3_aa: CASSLAQGPGRYSPLHF
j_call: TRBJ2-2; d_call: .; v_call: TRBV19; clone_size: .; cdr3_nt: TGTGCCACCTCCCTCAGAGGGGGCACCGGGGAGCTGTTTTTT; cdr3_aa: CATSLRGGTGELFF
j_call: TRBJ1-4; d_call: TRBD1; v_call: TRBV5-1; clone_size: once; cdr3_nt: TGCGCCAGCAGCGTTAACTACGGGACAGCTAATGAAAAACTGTTTTTT; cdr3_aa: CASSVNYGTANEKLFF
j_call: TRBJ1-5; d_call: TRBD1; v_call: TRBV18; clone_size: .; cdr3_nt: TGTGCCAGCTCACCATTCGGGACAGAGAATCAGCCCCAGCATTTT; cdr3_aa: CASSPFGTENQPQHF
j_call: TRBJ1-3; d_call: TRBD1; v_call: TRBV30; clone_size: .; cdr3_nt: TGTGCCTGGAGTTTCGGACAGGGGCGAAACACCATATATTTT; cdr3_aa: CAWSFGQGRNTIYF
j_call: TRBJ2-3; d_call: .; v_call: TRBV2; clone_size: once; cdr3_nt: TGTGCCAGCAGTGTCGCACGGAACACAGATACGCAGTATTTT; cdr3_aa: CASSVARNTDTQYF